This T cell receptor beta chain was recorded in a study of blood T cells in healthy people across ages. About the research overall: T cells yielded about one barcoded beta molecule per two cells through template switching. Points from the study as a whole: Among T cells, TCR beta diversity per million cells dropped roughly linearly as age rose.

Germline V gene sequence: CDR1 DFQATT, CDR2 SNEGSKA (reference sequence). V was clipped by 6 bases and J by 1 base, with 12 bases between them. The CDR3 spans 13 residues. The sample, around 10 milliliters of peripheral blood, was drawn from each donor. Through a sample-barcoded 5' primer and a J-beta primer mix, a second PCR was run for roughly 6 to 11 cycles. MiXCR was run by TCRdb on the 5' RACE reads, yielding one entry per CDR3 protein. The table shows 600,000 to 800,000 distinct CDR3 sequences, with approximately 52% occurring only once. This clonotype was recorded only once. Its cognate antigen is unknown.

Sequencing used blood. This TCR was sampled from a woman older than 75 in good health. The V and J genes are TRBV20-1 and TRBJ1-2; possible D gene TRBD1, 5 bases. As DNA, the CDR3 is TGCAGTGCCCAACCGCAGGGTAACTATGGCTACACCTTC. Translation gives CSAQPQGNYGYTF.